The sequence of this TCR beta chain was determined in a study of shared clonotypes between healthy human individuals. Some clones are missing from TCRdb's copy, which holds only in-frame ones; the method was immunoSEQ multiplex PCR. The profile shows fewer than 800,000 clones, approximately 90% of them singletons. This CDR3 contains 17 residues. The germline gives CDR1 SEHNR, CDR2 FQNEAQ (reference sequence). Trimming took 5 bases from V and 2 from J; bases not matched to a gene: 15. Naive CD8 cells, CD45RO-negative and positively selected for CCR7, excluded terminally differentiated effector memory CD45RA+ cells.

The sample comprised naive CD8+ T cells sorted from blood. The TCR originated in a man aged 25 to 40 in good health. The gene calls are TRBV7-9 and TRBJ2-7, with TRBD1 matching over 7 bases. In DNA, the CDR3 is TGTGCCAGCAGCCCCCCAACCCCACAGGGGACCCCCTACGAGCAGTACTTC. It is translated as CASSPPTPQGTPYEQYF.